Below, one T cell receptor (beta chain) is given with its context. Assay: immunoSEQ multiplex PCR; the TCRdb copy retains only in-frame clones and omits some. The sample yields some 150,000 clones, about 94% seen once. This sample is part of a study of control samples from healthy donors and cancer patients. V dropped 6 bases and J dropped 0 bases, with 6 bases sitting between them. This CDR3 has 14 amino acids. Germline V lookup: CDR1 MGHDK, CDR2 SYGVNS. Sequenced: blood. The sequence derives from a man aged 50 to 59 in good health. This chain connects TRBV25-1 to TRBJ1-6; D might be TRBD1 (6 bases). The CDR3 here is CASRDSSYNSPLHF. The CDR3 DNA follows: TGTGCCAGCAGGGACAGCTCCTATAATTCACCCCTCCACTTT. The entire variable domain, with the rest obtained from reference TRBV25-1 and TRBJ1-6, is as follows: EADIYQTPRYLVIGTGKKITLECSQTMGHDKMYWYQQDPGMELHLIHYSYGVNSTEKGDLSSESTVSRIRTEHFPLTLESARPSHTSQYLCASRDSSYNSPLHFGNGTRLTVT.